What follows describes a single TCR beta chain. This clonotype was recorded at least ten times. This clone's antigen is unknown. Base qualities are not at hand, and no much larger clone is one base apart. The data originate from a study of regulatory T cells in long-lasting Graves disease (dated by TCRdb to about 2021). At the level of the whole study: Persistent Graves' disease meant more than 5 years of antithyroid drug treatment with TSH receptor autoantibodies that stayed positive. The study was registered as a clinical trial and conducted in China. Persistent Graves' disease patients were compared with newly diagnosed Graves' disease patients by peripheral blood TCR sequencing and RNA sequencing. Antithyroid drugs had been taken for ten to twelve years on average by persistent Graves' disease patients in the clinical cohort. A total of around 35 samples were covered by TCR sequencing, comprising approximately 13 persistent and around 20 newly diagnosed Graves' disease patients.

Summary of the overall study and its limitations: The authors acknowledged the small sample size as a limitation that may reduce accuracy. Lower TCR Shannon entropy and fewer highly expanded clones were observed in persistent Graves' disease patients than in newly diagnosed patients, which suggested clonal expansion. Sequencing and analysis were limited to the TCR beta chain. Because the primary lesion, thyroid tissue, could not be accessed, the study looked at peripheral blood alone. More public clonotypes were shared among persistent patients (roughly 3,000) than among newly diagnosed patients (roughly 1,000). TRBV28, TRBJ1-2 and TRBJ2-5 were preferentially used in persistent disease, while TRBV20-1 and TRBJ2-1 were favored in newly diagnosed disease.

The time point label for this specimen denotes: persistent/refractory GD, antithyroid drugs over 5 years with positive TRAb. RNA was extracted from PBMCs in TRIzol for both TCR sequencing and RNA sequencing. The diagnosis of Graves' disease was made according to American Thyroid Association guidelines. Patients for the study were recruited at an endocrinology department in Xi'an, China. Each patient gave 9 to 10 milliliters of peripheral blood, collected in an EDTA anticoagulant tube. Ficoll Paque Plus density gradient separation was used to isolate PBMCs, and no further T cell sorting was performed. An Agilent 2100 Bioanalyzer and agarose gel were used to check RNA quality, while a NanoDrop 2000 measured RNA concentration. Libraries were made using multiplex PCR. Sequencer: Illumina HiSeq 4000. iRepertoire HTBI primers and Arm-PCR amplification of CDR3 regions were used to construct TCR beta libraries. Gel purification was performed on PCR products prior to sequencing. Processing in the source paper ran as follows. Across samples, some 62 TRBV and roughly 15 TRBJ segments were identified and used for gene usage analysis of CDR3 amino acid clonotypes. Filtered high-quality paired reads were merged into contigs using COPE and FqMerger. BLAST was used to align contigs to IMGT TRBV, TRBD and TRBJ reference genes, and CDR3 was defined according to IMGT. Any clonotype with a frequency above 0.1% was classified as a highly expanded clone. Repertoire diversity was measured by Shannon entropy, and V-J evenness by the Gini coefficient. A clonotype was considered public if more than one individual shared it. TCRdb passed the public sequencing reads through fastp at Q25 and MiXCR, retaining productive beta sequences. Here each entry gathers all rows of one CDR3 protein and keeps the most common genes and DNA. The V and J calls were determined by TCRdb, not by the authors. Present in this sample are about 460,000 distinct CDR3 sequences, 22% of which were seen just once. About an eighth of the sample is in the top ten clones.

Between the V and J ends, shortened by 3 bases and 5 bases respectively, the junction contains 11 bases. From the cysteine through the phenylalanine, the CDR3 covers 15 amino acids. Here the CDR3 DNA is all that survives: 45 bases in frame from base 1. CDR1 and CDR2 were assigned from the germline V gene (reference sequence) as LNHNV and YYDKDF. This sequence originates from a female donor with Graves disease. The sample consisted of peripheral blood mononuclear cells (PBMCs), taken when the disease was refractory, from a patient treated with antithyroid drugs. The chain was built from TRBV15 and TRBJ1-6; tentative D gene TRBD1, with 5 bases matching. The CDR3 amino acid sequence is: CATSRDKANNSPLHF. The DNA sequence is as follows: TGTGCCACCAGCAGGGACAAGGCTAATAATTCACCCCTCCACTTT.